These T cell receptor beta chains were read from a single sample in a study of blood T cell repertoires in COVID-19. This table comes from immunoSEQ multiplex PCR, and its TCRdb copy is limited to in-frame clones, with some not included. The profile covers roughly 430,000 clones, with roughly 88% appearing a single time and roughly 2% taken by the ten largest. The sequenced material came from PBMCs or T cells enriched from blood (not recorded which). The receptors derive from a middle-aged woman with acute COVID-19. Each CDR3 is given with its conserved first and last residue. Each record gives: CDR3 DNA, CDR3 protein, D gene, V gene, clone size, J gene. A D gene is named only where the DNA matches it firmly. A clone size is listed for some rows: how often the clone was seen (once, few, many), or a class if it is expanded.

cdr3_nt: TGTGCCAGCAGCCCCCCCAGGGGTCCTGAAGCTTTCTTT
cdr3_aa: CASSPPRGPEAFF
d_call: -
v_call: TRBV7-2
clone_size: -
j_call: TRBJ1-1

cdr3_nt: TGTGCCAGCAGCTCCGGACAGGTTCTGAACACTGAAGCTTTCTTT
cdr3_aa: CASSSGQVLNTEAFF
d_call: TRBD1
v_call: TRBV7-9
clone_size: -
j_call: TRBJ1-1

cdr3_nt: TGTGCCAGCAGTCCGCAGGGGGGTCAGCCCCAGCATTTT
cdr3_aa: CASSPQGGQPQHF
d_call: TRBD1
v_call: TRBV12-3/TRBV12-4
clone_size: once
j_call: TRBJ1-5

cdr3_nt: TGTGCCAGCAGCTCACAAATGAACACTGAAGCTTTCTTT
cdr3_aa: CASSSQMNTEAFF
d_call: -
v_call: TRBV11-3
clone_size: -
j_call: TRBJ1-1

cdr3_nt: TGCGCCAGCAGCACTCCAACAGGGAACACCGGGGAGCTGTTTTTT
cdr3_aa: CASSTPTGNTGELFF
d_call: -
v_call: TRBV5-1
clone_size: -
j_call: TRBJ2-2

cdr3_nt: TGTGCCAGCACCAGGGGGCGGGAAGAAAAACTGTTTTTT
cdr3_aa: CASTRGREEKLFF
d_call: TRBD1
v_call: TRBV28
clone_size: -
j_call: TRBJ1-4

cdr3_nt: TGCAGCGTTGTGGCGAACACTGAAGCTTTCTTT
cdr3_aa: CSVVANTEAFF
d_call: -
v_call: TRBV29-1
clone_size: -
j_call: TRBJ1-1

cdr3_nt: TGCGCCAGCAGCCAAGTCCGAGGGGGCGGCTACACCTTC
cdr3_aa: CASSQVRGGGYTF
d_call: TRBD1
v_call: TRBV4-1
clone_size: -
j_call: TRBJ1-2

cdr3_nt: TGTGCCAGCAGCGCCCACGCCCTACTCTCCGGGACTAGCGGCCCTCCAGATACGCAGTATTTT
cdr3_aa: CASSAHALLSGTSGPPDTQYF
d_call: TRBD2
v_call: TRBV9
clone_size: -
j_call: TRBJ2-3

cdr3_nt: TGCGCCAGCAGTGAGGGGTCAGGGGGCTACGAGCAGTACTTC
cdr3_aa: CASSEGSGGYEQYF
d_call: TRBD1
v_call: TRBV10-1
clone_size: -
j_call: TRBJ2-7

cdr3_nt: TGTGCCAGCAGCTTAGGGTTTGGTAGTGCAGATACGCAGTATTTT
cdr3_aa: CASSLGFGSADTQYF
d_call: -
v_call: TRBV7-9
clone_size: -
j_call: TRBJ2-3

cdr3_nt: TGTGCCAGCAGTTTGCAGGGTTCCACTGAAGCTTTCTTT
cdr3_aa: CASSLQGSTEAFF
d_call: -
v_call: TRBV12-3/TRBV12-4
clone_size: -
j_call: TRBJ1-1

cdr3_nt: TGTGCCAGCAGTGATCGGGGGGTGTCTGGAAACACCATATATTTT
cdr3_aa: CASSDRGVSGNTIYF
d_call: -
v_call: TRBV6-1
clone_size: -
j_call: TRBJ1-3

cdr3_nt: TGTGCCAGCAGCTTGATCGGGCAGGGCGATGGAAACACCATATATTTT
cdr3_aa: CASSLIGQGDGNTIYF
d_call: -
v_call: TRBV5-6
clone_size: -
j_call: TRBJ1-3

cdr3_nt: TGTGCCAGCAGCCTCCGCGTCGAGGGAGGTGAAAAACTGTTTTTT
cdr3_aa: CASSLRVEGGEKLFF
d_call: -
v_call: TRBV9
clone_size: -
j_call: TRBJ1-4

cdr3_nt: TGTGCCAGCAAATCGAGGAACACAGATACGCAGTATTTT
cdr3_aa: CASKSRNTDTQYF
d_call: -
v_call: TRBV12-3/TRBV12-4
clone_size: -
j_call: TRBJ2-3

cdr3_nt: TGTGCCAGCAGTCCTAACCCGGGCGGGACAGGGGCCCTTAGCAATCAGCCCCAGCATTTT
cdr3_aa: CASSPNPGGTGALSNQPQHF
d_call: TRBD1
v_call: TRBV27
clone_size: -
j_call: TRBJ1-5

cdr3_nt: TGTGCCAGCAGCTTGGAGACAGGGCGATTACGGGAGACCCAGTACTTC
cdr3_aa: CASSLETGRLRETQYF
d_call: TRBD1
v_call: TRBV5-4
clone_size: -
j_call: TRBJ2-5

cdr3_nt: TGCGCCAGCAGCTTGAGGCTAGCGGGGGGGCGGGTCACCGGGGAGCTGTTTTTT
cdr3_aa: CASSLRLAGGRVTGELFF
d_call: TRBD2
v_call: TRBV5-1
clone_size: -
j_call: TRBJ2-2

cdr3_nt: TGTGCCAGCAGCATGACTAGCGGGTCGGGAAATACGCAGTATTTT
cdr3_aa: CASSMTSGSGNTQYF
d_call: TRBD2
v_call: TRBV5-6
clone_size: -
j_call: TRBJ2-3